This T cell receptor (beta chain) comes out of a study of patients and donors after allogeneic stem cell transplantation. This clonotype appeared a few times. The CDR3 contains 15 residues. The V segment lost 7 bases and the J segment 3 bases; nucleotides outside the gene matches: 8. The germline V gene encodes CDR1 MRHNA and CDR2 SNTAGT. Each CDR3 protein gets one entry after TCRdb re-called the RT-PCR reads with MiXCR. The sample lists some 90,000 distinct CDR3 sequences, roughly 48% seen once, with 60% to 65% in the top ten. The TCR sequence derives from a human donor who was either an allogeneic HSCT recipient or a stem cell or donor lymphocyte infusion donor (not recorded which). It is not recorded whose cells these are; they may come from a transplant donor. The genes are TRBV6-4 and TRBJ2-1; 8 bases align to TRBD2. Sequenced input: blood, either unsorted or a sorted T cell fraction (not recorded which). CDR3 bases: TGTGCCAGCACCCCTGAGAGCGGGAGCTACAATGAGCAGTTCTTC. Translation: CASTPESGSYNEQFF.